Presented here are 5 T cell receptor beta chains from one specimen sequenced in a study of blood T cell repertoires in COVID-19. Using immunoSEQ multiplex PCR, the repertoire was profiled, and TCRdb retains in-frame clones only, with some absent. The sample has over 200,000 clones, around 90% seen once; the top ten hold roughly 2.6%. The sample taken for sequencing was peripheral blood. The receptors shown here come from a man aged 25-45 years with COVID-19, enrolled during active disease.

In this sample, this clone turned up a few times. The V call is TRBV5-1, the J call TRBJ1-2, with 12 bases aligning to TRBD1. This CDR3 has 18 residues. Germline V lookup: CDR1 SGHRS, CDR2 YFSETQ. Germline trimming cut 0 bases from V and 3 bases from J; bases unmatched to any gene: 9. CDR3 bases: TGCGCCAGCAGCTTGGCCATGACCGGGACAGGGGGCGACTATGGCTACACCTTC. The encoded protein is CASSLAMTGTGGDYGYTF.

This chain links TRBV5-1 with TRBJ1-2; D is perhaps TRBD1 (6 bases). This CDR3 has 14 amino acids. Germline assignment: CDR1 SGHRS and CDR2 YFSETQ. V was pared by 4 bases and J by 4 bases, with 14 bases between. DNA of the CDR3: TGCGCCAGCAGCGAATCCGGGACACTCTATGGCTACACCTTC. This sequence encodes CASSESGTLYGYTF.

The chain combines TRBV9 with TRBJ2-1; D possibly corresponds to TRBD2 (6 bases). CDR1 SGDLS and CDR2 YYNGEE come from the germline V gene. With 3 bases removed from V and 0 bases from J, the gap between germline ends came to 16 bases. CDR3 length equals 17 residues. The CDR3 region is CASSALSGLSSYNEQFF. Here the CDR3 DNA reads TGTGCCAGCAGCGCCCTTTCGGGACTGAGCTCCTACAATGAGCAGTTCTTC.

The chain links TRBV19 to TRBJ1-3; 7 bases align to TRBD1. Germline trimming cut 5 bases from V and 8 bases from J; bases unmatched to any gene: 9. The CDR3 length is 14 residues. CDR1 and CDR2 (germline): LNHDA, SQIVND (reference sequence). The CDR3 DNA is TGTGCCAGTAGTCCGACGACAGGGAGCTACACCATATATTTT. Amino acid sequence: CASSPTTGSYTIYF.

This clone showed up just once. CDR3 nucleotides: TGTGCCAGCAGTGACGACAGGGGGAACTATGGCTACACCTTC. Translating it yields CASSDDRGNYGYTF. This sequence joins TRBV6-4 and TRBJ1-2, with TRBD1 matching 9 bases. In germline, CDR1 is MRHNA, CDR2 SNTAGT. The CDR3 covers 14 residues. V lost 2 bases to trimming and J lost 2 bases; unmatched junction nucleotides: 0.